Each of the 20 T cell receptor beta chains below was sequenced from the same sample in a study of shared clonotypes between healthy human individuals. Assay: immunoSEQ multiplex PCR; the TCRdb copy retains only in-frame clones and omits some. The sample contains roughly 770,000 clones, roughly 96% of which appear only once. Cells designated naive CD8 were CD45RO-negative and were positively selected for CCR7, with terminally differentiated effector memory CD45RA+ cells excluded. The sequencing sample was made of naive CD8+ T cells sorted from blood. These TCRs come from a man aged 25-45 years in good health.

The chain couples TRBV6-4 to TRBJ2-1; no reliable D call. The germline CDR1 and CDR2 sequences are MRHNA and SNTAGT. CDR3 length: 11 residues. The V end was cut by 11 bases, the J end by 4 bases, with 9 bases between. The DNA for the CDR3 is TGTGCCCGCTTAGCTTACAATGAGCAGTTCTTC. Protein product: CARLAYNEQFF.

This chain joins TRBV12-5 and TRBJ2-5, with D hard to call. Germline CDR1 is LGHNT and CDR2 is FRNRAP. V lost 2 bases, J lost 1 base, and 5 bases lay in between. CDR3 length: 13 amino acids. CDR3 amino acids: CASGLLGQETQYF. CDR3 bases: TGTGCTAGTGGTTTGCTAGGCCAAGAGACCCAGTACTTC.

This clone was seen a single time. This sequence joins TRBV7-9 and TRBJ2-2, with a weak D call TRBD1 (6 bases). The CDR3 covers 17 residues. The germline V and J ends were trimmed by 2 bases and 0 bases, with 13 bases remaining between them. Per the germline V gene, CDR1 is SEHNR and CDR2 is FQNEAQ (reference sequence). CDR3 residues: CASSLRQDPANTGELFF. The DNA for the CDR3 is TGTGCCAGCAGCTTAAGACAGGATCCCGCGAACACCGGGGAGCTGTTTTTT. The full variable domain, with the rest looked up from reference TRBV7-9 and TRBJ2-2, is DTGVSQNPRHKITKRGQNVTFRCDPISEHNRLYWYRQTLGQGPEFLTYFQNEAQLEKSRLLSDRFSAERPKGSFSTLEIQRTEQGDSAMYLCASSLRQDPANTGELFFGEGSRLTVL.

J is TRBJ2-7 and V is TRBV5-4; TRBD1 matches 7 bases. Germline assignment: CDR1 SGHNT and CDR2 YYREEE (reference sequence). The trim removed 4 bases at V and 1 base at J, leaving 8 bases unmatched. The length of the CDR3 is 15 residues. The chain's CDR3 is CASSGTSGQSYEQYF. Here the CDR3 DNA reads TGTGCCAGCAGCGGAACCTCGGGACAGTCCTACGAGCAGTACTTC.

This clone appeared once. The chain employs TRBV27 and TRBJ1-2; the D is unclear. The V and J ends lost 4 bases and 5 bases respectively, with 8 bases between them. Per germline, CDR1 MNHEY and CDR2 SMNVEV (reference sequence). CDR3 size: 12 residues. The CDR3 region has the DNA TGTGCCAGCAGTTCTCGACGGTATGGCTACACCTTC. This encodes CASSSRRYGYTF.

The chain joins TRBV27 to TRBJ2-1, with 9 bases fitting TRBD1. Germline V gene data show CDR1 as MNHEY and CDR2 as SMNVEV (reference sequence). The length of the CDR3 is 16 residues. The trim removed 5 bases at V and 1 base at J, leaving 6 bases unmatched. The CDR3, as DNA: TGTGCCAGCAGTCCCCAGGGACAGGGTTCCTACAATGAGCAGTTCTTC. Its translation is CASSPQGQGSYNEQFF.

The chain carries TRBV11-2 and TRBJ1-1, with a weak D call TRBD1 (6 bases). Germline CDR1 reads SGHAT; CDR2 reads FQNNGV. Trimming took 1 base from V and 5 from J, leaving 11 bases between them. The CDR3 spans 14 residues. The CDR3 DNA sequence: TGTGCCAGCAGCTTAGGAATGGGGGCTACTGAAGCTTTCTTT. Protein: CASSLGMGATEAFF.

CDR3 coding DNA: TGTGCCAGCAGTTCTCGGGAGGTAGCGGGACGAGAGACCCAGTACTTC. Amino acid sequence: CASSSREVAGRETQYF. The V and J genes are TRBV6-5 and TRBJ2-5; 8 bases align to TRBD2. Germline CDR1 is MNHEY and CDR2 is SVGAGI. J was trimmed by 4 bases and V by 4 bases; bases with no gene match: 11. The CDR3 runs to 16 residues.

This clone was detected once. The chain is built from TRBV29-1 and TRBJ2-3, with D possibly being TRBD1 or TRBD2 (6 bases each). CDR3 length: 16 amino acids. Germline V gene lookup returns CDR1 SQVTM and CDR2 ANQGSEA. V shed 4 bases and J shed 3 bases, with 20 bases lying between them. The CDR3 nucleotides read TGCAGCGTTGTGGGGGGCGAGGGTTCACAGACAGATACGCAGTATTTT. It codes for CSVVGGEGSQTDTQYF.

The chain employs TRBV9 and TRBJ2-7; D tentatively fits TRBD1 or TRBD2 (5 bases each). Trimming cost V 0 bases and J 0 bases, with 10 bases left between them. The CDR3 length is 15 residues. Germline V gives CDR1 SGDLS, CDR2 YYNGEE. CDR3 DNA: TGTGCCAGCAGCGTAGGGGGACCGAGCTCCTACGAGCAGTACTTC. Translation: CASSVGGPSSYEQYF.

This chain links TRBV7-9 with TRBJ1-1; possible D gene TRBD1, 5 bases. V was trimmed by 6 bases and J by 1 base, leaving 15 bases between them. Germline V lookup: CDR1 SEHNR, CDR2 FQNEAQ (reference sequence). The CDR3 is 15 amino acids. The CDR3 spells CASRPPGLPNTEAFF. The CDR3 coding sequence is TGTGCCAGCAGGCCCCCGGGACTCCCGAACACTGAAGCTTTCTTT.

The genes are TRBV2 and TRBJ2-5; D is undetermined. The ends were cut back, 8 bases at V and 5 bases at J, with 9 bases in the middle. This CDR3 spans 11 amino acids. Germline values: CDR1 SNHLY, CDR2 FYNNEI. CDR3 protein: CASEVGETQYF. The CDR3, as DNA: TGTGCCAGCGAGGTCGGGGAGACCCAGTACTTC. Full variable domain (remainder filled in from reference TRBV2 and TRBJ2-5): EPEVTQTPSHQVTQMGQEVILRCVPISNHLYFYWYRQILGQKVEFLVSFYNNEISEKSEIFDDQFSVERPDGSNFTLKIRSTKLEDSAMYFCASEVGETQYFGPGTRLLVL.

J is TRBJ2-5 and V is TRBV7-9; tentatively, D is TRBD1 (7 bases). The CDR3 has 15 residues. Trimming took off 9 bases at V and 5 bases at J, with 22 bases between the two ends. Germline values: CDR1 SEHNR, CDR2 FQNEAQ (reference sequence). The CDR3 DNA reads TGTGCCAGTAGCGACGGCGGGACCAGGGGGGAGACCCAGTACTTC. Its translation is CASSDGGTRGETQYF.

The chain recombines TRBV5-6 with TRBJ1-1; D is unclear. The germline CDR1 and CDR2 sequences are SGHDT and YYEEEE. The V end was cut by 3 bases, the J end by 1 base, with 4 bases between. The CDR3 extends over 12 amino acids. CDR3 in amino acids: CASSSQNTEAFF. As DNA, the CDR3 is TGTGCCAGCAGCTCCCAGAACACTGAAGCTTTCTTT.

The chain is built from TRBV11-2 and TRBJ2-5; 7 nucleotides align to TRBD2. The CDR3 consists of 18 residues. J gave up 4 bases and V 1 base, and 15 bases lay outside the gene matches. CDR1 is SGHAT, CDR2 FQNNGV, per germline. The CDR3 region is CASSLVPFGASGRETQYF. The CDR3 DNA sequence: TGTGCCAGCAGCTTAGTCCCGTTTGGTGCTAGCGGCCGAGAGACCCAGTACTTC.

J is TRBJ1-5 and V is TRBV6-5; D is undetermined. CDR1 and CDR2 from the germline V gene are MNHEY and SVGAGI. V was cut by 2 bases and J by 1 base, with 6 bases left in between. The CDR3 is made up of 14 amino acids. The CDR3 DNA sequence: TGTGCCAGCAGTTACACGCGAAGCAATCAGCCCCAGCATTTT. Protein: CASSYTRSNQPQHF.

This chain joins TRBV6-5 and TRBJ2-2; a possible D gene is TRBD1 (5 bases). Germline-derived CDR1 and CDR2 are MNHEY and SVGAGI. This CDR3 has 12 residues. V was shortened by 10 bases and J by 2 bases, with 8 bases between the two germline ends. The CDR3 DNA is TGTGCCACCAGGGTCAACACCGGGGAGCTGTTTTTT. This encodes CATRVNTGELFF.

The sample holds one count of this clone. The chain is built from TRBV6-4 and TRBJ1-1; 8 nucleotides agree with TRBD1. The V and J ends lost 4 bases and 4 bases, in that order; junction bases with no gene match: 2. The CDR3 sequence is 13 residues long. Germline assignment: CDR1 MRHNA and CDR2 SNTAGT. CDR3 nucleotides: TGTGCCAGCAGTGCCCAGGGGGCCACTGAAGCTTTCTTT. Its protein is CASSAQGATEAFF.

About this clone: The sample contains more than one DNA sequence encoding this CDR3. CDR3 nucleotide sequence: TGCGCCAGCAGCCTCAGACAGGGGTCCTACGAGCAGTACTTC. Protein product: CASSLRQGSYEQYF. The chain couples TRBV5-1 to TRBJ2-7; 8 nucleotides align to TRBD1. Germline V lookup: CDR1 SGHRS, CDR2 YFSETQ. Trimming removed 4 bases from V and 1 base from J; junction bases left unmatched: 4. The CDR3 spans 14 residues.

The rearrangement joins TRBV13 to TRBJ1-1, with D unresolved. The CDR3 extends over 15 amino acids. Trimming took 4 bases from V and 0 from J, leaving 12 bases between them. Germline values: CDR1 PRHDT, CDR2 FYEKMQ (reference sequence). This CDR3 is CASSSRDQLNTEAFF. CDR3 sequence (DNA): TGTGCCAGCAGCTCGAGAGACCAATTGAACACTGAAGCTTTCTTT.